This T cell receptor (beta chain) originates from a study of blood T cell repertoires in COVID-19. The table came from immunoSEQ multiplex PCR; TCRdb's copy has only in-frame clones and leaves some out. Of about 180,000 clones listed, roughly 86% are singletons. The CDR3 spans 16 residues. With 2 bases removed from V and 0 bases from J, the gap between germline ends came to 10 bases. Germline V lookup: CDR1 LNHDA, CDR2 SQIVND (reference sequence). The TCR sequence derives from a woman aged 25 to 39 with active or convalescent COVID-19. The gene calls are TRBV19 and TRBJ1-4; D perhaps matches TRBD1 (6 bases). The sequencing sample was made of peripheral blood. The chain's CDR3 is CASSIRGGPTNEKLFF. The CDR3 DNA reads TGTGCCAGTAGTATACGGGGGGGCCCAACTAATGAAAAACTGTTTTTT.